These T cell receptor beta chains were read from a single sample in a study of shared clonotypes between healthy human individuals. Measured with immunoSEQ multiplex PCR; TCRdb has only the in-frame clones, and not every one. The sample lists some 200,000 clones, 90% to 95% seen once, with around 0.067% in the top ten. Sequenced material: naive CD4+ T cells sorted from blood. Source of these receptors: a woman aged 30 to 39 in good health. Both conserved end residues are part of each CDR3. D genes are given only for firm matches. Clone size is given for some rows only: seen once, a few or many times, or a class if the clone is expanded.

TRBV27	.	TRBJ1-5	.	CASSTAYSNQPQHF	TGTGCCAGCAGCACAGCATATAGCAATCAGCCCCAGCATTTT
TRBV1	.	TRBJ2-1	.	CTSSPLTGPVSYNEQFF	TGCACCAGCAGCCCGCTGACAGGCCCCGTCTCCTACAATGAGCAGTTCTTC
TRBV21-1	.	TRBJ1-2	.	CASSTSDRDGGGYTF	TGTGCCAGCAGCACCTCCGACAGGGACGGGGGTGGCTACACCTTC
TRBV5-4	.	TRBJ1-6	.	CASSLRSPGGPLHF	TGTGCCAGCAGCTTGAGGTCCCCGGGAGGACCCCTCCACTTT
TRBV19	TRBD2	TRBJ2-1	.	CASRDGLAGVKNEQFF	TGTGCCAGTAGGGACGGACTAGCGGGAGTAAAGAATGAGCAGTTCTTC
TRBV23-1	.	TRBJ2-1	.	CASSQCGRQGEQFF	TGCGCCAGCAGTCAGTGTGGACGGCAAGGTGAGCAGTTCTTC
TRBV28	TRBD1	TRBJ2-3	.	CASVGTGGASTDTQYF	TGTGCCAGCGTGGGGACAGGGGGCGCTAGCACAGATACGCAGTATTTT
TRBV5-1	TRBD1	TRBJ1-2	.	CASSTGTGGVGYTF	TGCGCCAGCAGCACAGGGACAGGGGGAGTTGGCTACACCTTC
TRBV18	.	TRBJ2-7	few	CASSMTEAYEQYF	TGTGCCAGCTCAATGACAGAAGCCTACGAGCAGTACTTC
TRBV11-2	.	TRBJ2-7	.	CASSLVWKKGSYEQYF	TGTGCCAGCAGCTTAGTGTGGAAAAAGGGATCCTACGAGCAGTACTTC
TRBV5-5	.	TRBJ2-7	.	CASSPGVPNYEQYF	TGTGCCAGCAGCCCGGGAGTGCCGAACTACGAGCAGTACTTC
TRBV28	.	TRBJ2-7	.	CASSQGGRGAYEQYF	TGTGCCAGCAGTCAAGGCGGCAGGGGAGCCTACGAGCAGTACTTC
TRBV5-1	TRBD1	TRBJ2-7	.	CASSWGGTGAYEQYF	TGCGCCAGCAGTTGGGGAGGGACAGGGGCCTACGAGCAGTACTTC
TRBV29-1	.	TRBJ1-1	.	CSARENTEAFF	TGCAGCGCCCGAGAGAACACTGAAGCTTTCTTT
TRBV6-1	.	TRBJ1-5	.	CASGRVSPQHF	TGTGCCAGCGGAAGAGTTTCGCCCCAGCATTTT
TRBV18	TRBD1	TRBJ1-5	.	CASSTGQGLNQPQHF	TGTGCCAGCTCAACAGGACAGGGACTAAATCAGCCCCAGCATTTT
TRBV7-2	.	TRBJ2-2	.	CASSLRYRYTGELFF	TGTGCCAGCAGCTTGCGGTATCGTTACACCGGGGAGCTGTTTTTT
TRBV11-2	.	TRBJ2-4	.	CASSLDPIRSIQYF	TGTGCCAGCAGCTTAGATCCAATCCGGAGCATTCAGTACTTC
TRBV10-3	.	TRBJ2-7	.	CAISDALSEQYF	TGTGCCATCAGTGACGCCTTGAGTGAGCAGTACTTC
TRBV28	.	TRBJ1-2	.	CASSFPAAGGYTF	TGTGCCAGCAGTTTCCCCGCTGCTGGGGGCTACACCTTC
TRBV28	.	TRBJ1-2	.	CASSLERGRGYTF	TGTGCCAGCAGTTTAGAAAGAGGAAGAGGCTACACCTTC
TRBV5-8	.	TRBJ2-7	.	CASSLGLGPATEQYF	TGTGCCAGCAGCTTGGGGTTGGGACCAGCGACCGAGCAGTACTTC
TRBV27	.	TRBJ1-5	once	CASSLNGAGSQPQHF	TGTGCCAGCAGTTTAAATGGGGCGGGAAGTCAGCCCCAGCATTTT
TRBV18	TRBD1	TRBJ2-7	.	CASSSWDRSSYEQYF	TGTGCCAGCTCTTCTTGGGACAGGAGCTCCTACGAGCAGTACTTC
TRBV2	TRBD1	TRBJ1-1	.	CAGRGGGTEAFF	TGTGCCGGCAGAGGGGGCGGAACTGAAGCTTTCTTT
TRBV27	TRBD1	TRBJ1-6	.	CASRNRGLKNSPLHF	TGTGCCAGCAGAAACAGGGGGCTAAAGAATTCACCCCTCCACTTT
TRBV6-5	.	TRBJ2-7	.	CASSLGYEQYF	TGTGCCAGCAGTTTGGGCTACGAGCAGTACTTC
TRBV18	.	TRBJ2-2	.	CASSPRRGTDTGELFF	TGTGCCAGCTCACCACGTCGGGGCACCGACACCGGGGAGCTGTTTTTT
TRBV11-2	.	TRBJ2-1	.	CASSLAGSYNEQFF	TGTGCCAGCAGCTTAGCTGGTTCCTACAATGAGCAGTTCTTC
TRBV5-1	.	TRBJ1-2	.	CASRHRVANYGYTF	TGCGCCAGCCGACATCGGGTAGCTAACTATGGCTACACCTTC
TRBV4-1	.	TRBJ2-7	few	CASSQDPFYEQYF	TGCGCCAGCAGCCAAGATCCTTTCTACGAGCAGTACTTC
TRBV5-1	.	TRBJ1-6	.	CASSSTDTLSPLHF	TGCGCCAGCAGCTCGACAGATACCCTTTCACCCCTCCACTTT
TRBV7-3	.	TRBJ2-5	.	CASSEMGGRETQYF	TGTGCCAGCAGTGAAATGGGGGGACGGGAGACCCAGTACTTC
TRBV7-9	.	TRBJ1-2	few	CASSEDSVYGYTF	TGTGCCAGCAGCGAAGACTCGGTCTATGGCTACACCTTC
TRBV5-1	.	TRBJ2-7	.	CASSLGLDILSYEQYF	TGCGCCAGCAGCTTGGGCCTGGACATCCTCTCCTACGAGCAGTACTTC
TRBV10-3	.	TRBJ2-7	.	CAISLDSYEQYF	TGTGCCATCAGCCTAGACTCCTACGAGCAGTACTTC
TRBV5-3	.	TRBJ1-5	.	CARSSFQGLFFGNQPQHF	TGTGCCAGAAGCTCCTTCCAGGGTTTGTTCTTCGGCAATCAGCCCCAGCATTTT
TRBV30	TRBD1	TRBJ1-6	.	CAWSPRDRGRSPLHF	TGTGCCTGGAGTCCCCGGGACAGGGGAAGATCACCCCTCCACTTT
TRBV28	.	TRBJ2-2	once	CASSLSDINGELFF	TGTGCCAGCAGTTTGTCGGACATCAACGGGGAGCTGTTTTTT
TRBV5-1	.	TRBJ2-3	once	CASSSVTDTQYF	TGCGCCAGCAGCTCGGTCACAGATACGCAGTATTTT
TRBV29-1	TRBD1	TRBJ2-1	once	CSVNRDSHNEQFF	TGCAGCGTAAACCGGGACAGCCACAATGAGCAGTTCTTC
TRBV2	.	TRBJ1-6	.	CASSELQSVKPLHF	TGTGCCAGCAGTGAACTACAGAGCGTCAAGCCCCTCCACTTT
TRBV9	.	TRBJ1-1	.	CASSVTPDPLTGFGPDTEAFF	TGTGCCAGCAGCGTAACCCCGGACCCCCTAACAGGGTTTGGTCCTGACACTGAAGCTTTCTTT
TRBV10-1	.	TRBJ1-1	.	CASSDSLNTEAFF	TGCGCCAGCAGTGATAGCTTGAACACTGAAGCTTTCTTT
TRBV7-7	.	TRBJ2-5	.	CASSAYGGSQETQYF	TGTGCCAGCAGCGCCTATGGGGGGTCTCAAGAGACCCAGTACTTC
TRBV28	.	TRBJ1-4	.	CASLTPGSTGEKLFF	TGTGCCAGCCTTACCCCAGGGTCCACGGGTGAAAAACTGTTTTTT
TRBV5-8	TRBD2	TRBJ2-6	.	CASSSLMEAGFPSGANVLTF	TGTGCCAGCAGCTCATTGATGGAAGCGGGATTCCCCTCTGGGGCCAACGTCCTGACTTTC
TRBV5-1	.	TRBJ1-1	.	CASSYQGMGNTEAFF	TGCGCCAGCAGCTACCAGGGGATGGGGAACACTGAAGCTTTCTTT
TRBV5-1	TRBD2	TRBJ2-5	.	CASSPEGSGTRQETQYF	TGCGCCAGCAGCCCGGAGGGTAGCGGGACCCGACAAGAGACCCAGTACTTC
TRBV28	.	TRBJ2-7	.	CASSFGASEYF	TGTGCCAGCAGTTTTGGAGCGTCGGAGTACTTC
TRBV7-9	TRBD1	TRBJ2-7	.	CASSLDRGPYEQYF	TGTGCCAGCAGCTTAGACAGGGGACCCTACGAGCAGTACTTC
TRBV11-2	.	TRBJ1-2	.	CASSLDAGTEYF	TGTGCCAGCAGCTTAGACGCCGGGACGGAGTACTTC
TRBV7-8	.	TRBJ1-2	.	CASSPGTNYGYTF	TGTGCCAGCAGCCCCGGGACCAACTATGGCTACACCTTC
TRBV7-9	.	TRBJ2-7	.	CASSLVPTYEQYF	TGTGCCAGCAGCTTAGTCCCCACCTACGAGCAGTACTTC
TRBV6-1	.	TRBJ2-7	.	CASFFTGNEQYF	TGTGCCAGCTTCTTCACAGGGAACGAGCAGTACTTC